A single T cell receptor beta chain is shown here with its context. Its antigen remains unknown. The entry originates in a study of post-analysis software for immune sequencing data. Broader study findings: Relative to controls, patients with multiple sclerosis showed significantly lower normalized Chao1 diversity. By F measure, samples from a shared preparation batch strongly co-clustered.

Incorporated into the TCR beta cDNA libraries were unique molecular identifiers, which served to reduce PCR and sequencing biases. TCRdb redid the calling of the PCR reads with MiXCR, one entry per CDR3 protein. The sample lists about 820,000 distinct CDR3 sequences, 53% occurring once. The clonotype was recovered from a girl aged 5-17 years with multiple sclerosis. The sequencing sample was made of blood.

CDR3: CAWSADTRSPLHF. The CDR3, as DNA: TGTGCCTGGAGTGCGGACACTAGGTCACCCCTCCACTTT. The rearrangement links TRBV30 to TRBJ1-6, with a tentative D call TRBD1 (5 bases). There are 13 residues in the CDR3. Trimming pared 1 base from V and 10 bases from J, leaving 11 bases between. The germline V gene has CDR1 GTSNPN and CDR2 SVGIG (reference sequence).